This T cell receptor beta chain comes out of a study of blood T cell repertoires in COVID-19. The germline V and J ends were trimmed by 10 bases and 5 bases, with 20 bases remaining between them. This CDR3 is 14 amino acids long. Germline loops: CDR1 MNHEY, CDR2 SMNVEV (reference sequence). The data were produced by immunoSEQ multiplex PCR, yet TCRdb's version contains in-frame clones alone and is incomplete. The repertoire holds fewer than 250,000 clones, with around four fifths as singletons. The chain carries TRBV27 and TRBJ1-1, with D maybe TRBD1 (6 bases). The sequence was obtained from a woman between 65 and 79 years old with acute or convalescent COVID-19. Input material: peripheral blood. The CDR3 loop is CATKGGAIRTEAFF. CDR3 coding DNA: TGTGCCACCAAAGGGGGGGCAATTAGGACTGAAGCTTTCTTT.